This record concerns one TCR beta chain sequence. Its binding antigen is unknown. The sample holds no much larger clone one base away, and base qualities are not on file. The data are from a study of blood T cell repertoires in COVID-19 (dated by TCRdb to 2020 to 2022). Study-level background: Samples from collaborators originated in the United States, Italy and Spain and spanned both the acute and convalescent phases of COVID-19. The prospective study material was composed of cDNA or gDNA derived from T cells, B-cell-depleted T cells, or PBMCs. The dataset comprised deeply sampled blood TCRbeta repertoires from subjects exposed to, actively infected with, or recovered from COVID-19. A freely available public database, intended as a resource for researchers studying the immune response to SARS-CoV-2, is where the repertoires were released. The samples were drawn from the first 160 participants of the ongoing ImmuneRACE study and from 1,254 subjects provided by 6 global collaborators. Sample metadata almost always included a de-identified subject ID, COVID-19 status, age in years and sex. Where available, HLA class I and class II types were taken from metadata supplied by the sample provider and were not determined by assay-based typing. Findings and caveats that apply to the study as a whole: The amount of clinical and demographic metadata varied by source and participant and was provided uncurated.

Participants in the prospective study were enrolled through a virtual design, were aged 18 to 89 years, and lived in approximately 25 United States geographic areas. Cohort assignment in the prospective study relied on participant-reported clinical history from a screening survey and a study questionnaire. Exposed participants had been in contact, within 2 weeks of entering the study, with a person who had a PCR-confirmed or clinician-diagnosed case of COVID-19. In the prospective study, whole blood, serum and a nasopharyngeal or oropharyngeal swab were collected from each participant by mobile phlebotomists. Participants in the prospective study had the option to provide additional blood draws and questionnaires over an approximately 2-month period. Before DNA extraction, prospective study blood samples were shipped either frozen or at room temperature. The CDR1 and CDR2 encoded by the germline V gene (reference sequence) are LGHDT and YNNKEL. Trimming takes 9 bases from V and 4 bases from J, and the germline ends sit 12 bases apart. The CDR3 numbers 12 residues from cysteine through phenylalanine. Only CDR3 DNA is held: 36 bases, read in frame from base 1.

TCRbeta CDR3 regions were amplified from genomic DNA using the immunoSEQ Assay, a bias-controlled multiplex PCR. The original pipeline was this. Nucleated cell counts per sample were estimated from amplification of reference gene primers within the assay. To quantify the absolute abundance of each unique TCRbeta CDR3 rearrangement, sequence reads were collapsed and filtered. Productive Simpson clonality was computed per sample as the square root of Simpson's diversity index over productive rearrangements. Here the immuneACCESS table is served through TCRdb, limited to in-frame sequences with V and J called. Missing clones are a known gap in these copies; in checked studies unresolved V genes cover under half, and the rest lacks a known reason. Clonal size and the V and J genes are those of that table, whereas D and trimming came from the DNA. Across this sample there are about 310,000 clones, with 85% seen only once. The top ten clonotypes cover over 1.5% of the sample.

The receptor was isolated from a woman younger than 45 who had been exposed to COVID-19. Sequencing used PBMCs or T cells enriched from blood (not recorded which). The rearrangement combines TRBV3-1 (or the pseudogene TRBV3-2) with TRBJ1-2; too little of a D gene remains to name it. Here is the DNA: TGTGCCAGTTCAGTGAACATCTATGGCTACACCTTC. It translates to CASSVNIYGYTF.